Detailed here is one TCR beta chain. V was clipped by 4 bases and J by 0 bases; unmatched bases: 3. Germline V gene sequence: CDR1 SGHDN, CDR2 FVKESK. This CDR3 has 16 amino acids. The sample originates from a study of CD8 T cells in Susac syndrome. From blood CD8+ and CD4+ T cells, TCR beta sequences were generated. The patients serving as multiple sclerosis controls were treatment-naive. They had stable or active relapsing-remitting disease and fulfilled revised McDonald criteria. With random hexamers, roughly 0.5 to 1 ug RNA was reverse transcribed. Amplification of the TCR beta CDR3 was carried out by immunoSEQ multiplex PCR, which spanned a total of 54 Vbeta and 13 Jbeta segments. Via MiXCR, TCRdb re-called the immunoSEQ multiplex PCR reads, giving one row per CDR3 protein. The sample has some 140,000 distinct CDR3 sequences; roughly 80% are singletons.

The chain links TRBV14 to TRBJ2-3, with 11 bases identical to TRBD1. Sequencing was performed on CD8+ T cells from PBMCs. The origin of this receptor is a human donor with multiple sclerosis. The CDR3 coding sequence is TGTGCCAGCAGCCCCTGGACAGGGGGCAGCACAGATACGCAGTATTTT. Translating it yields CASSPWTGGSTDTQYF.